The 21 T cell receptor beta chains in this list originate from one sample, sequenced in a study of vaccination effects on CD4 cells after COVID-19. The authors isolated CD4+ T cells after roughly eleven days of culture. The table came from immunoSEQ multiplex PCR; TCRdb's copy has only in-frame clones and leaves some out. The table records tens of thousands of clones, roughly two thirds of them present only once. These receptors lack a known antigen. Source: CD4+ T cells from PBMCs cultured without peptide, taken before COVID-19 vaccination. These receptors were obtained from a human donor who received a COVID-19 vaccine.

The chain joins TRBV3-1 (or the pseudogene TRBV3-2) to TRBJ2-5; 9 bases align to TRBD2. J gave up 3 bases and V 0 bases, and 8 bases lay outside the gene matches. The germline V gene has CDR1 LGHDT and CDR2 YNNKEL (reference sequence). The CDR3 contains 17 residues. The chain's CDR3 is CASSQESPSGVKETQYF. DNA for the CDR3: TGTGCCAGCAGCCAAGAGTCCCCTAGCGGGGTAAAAGAGACCCAGTACTTC.

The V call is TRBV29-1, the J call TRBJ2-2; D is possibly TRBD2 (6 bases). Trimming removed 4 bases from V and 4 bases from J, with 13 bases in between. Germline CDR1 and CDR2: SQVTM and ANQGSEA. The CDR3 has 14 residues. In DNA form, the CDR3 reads TGCAGCGTTGGCTCGGGAGCGGGCACCGGGGAGCTGTTTTTT. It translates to CSVGSGAGTGELFF.

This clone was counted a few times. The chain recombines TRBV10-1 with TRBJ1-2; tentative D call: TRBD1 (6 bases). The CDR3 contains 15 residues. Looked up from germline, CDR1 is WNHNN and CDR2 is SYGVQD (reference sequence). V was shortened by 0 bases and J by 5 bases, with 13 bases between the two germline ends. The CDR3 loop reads CASSESQSGAYGYTF. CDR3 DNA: TGCGCCAGCAGTGAGTCGCAATCAGGGGCGTATGGCTACACCTTC.

CDR3 nucleotide sequence: TGTGCCAGCAGTTTGTCACAGCCCTACGAGCAGTACTTC. This translates into CASSLSQPYEQYF. The chain joins TRBV27 to TRBJ2-7; D unclear. CDR3 length: 13 amino acids. CDR1 is MNHEY and CDR2 is SMNVEV in the germline V gene (reference sequence). The V end lost 3 bases, the J end lost 2 bases, and 8 bases lay between the germline ends.

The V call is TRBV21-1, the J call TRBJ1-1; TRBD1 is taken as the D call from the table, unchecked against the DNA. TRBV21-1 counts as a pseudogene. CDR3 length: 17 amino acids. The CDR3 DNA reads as TGTGCCAGCAGCAAAGCAGGGGCAATAGGCCTGAACACTGAAGCTTTCTTT. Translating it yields CASSKAGAIGLNTEAFF.

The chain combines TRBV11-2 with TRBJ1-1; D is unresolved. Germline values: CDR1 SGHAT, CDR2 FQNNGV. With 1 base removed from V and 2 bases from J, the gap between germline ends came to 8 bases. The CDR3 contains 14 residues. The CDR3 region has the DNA TGTGCCAGCAGCTTAGGGCCGACAAACACTGAAGCTTTCTTT. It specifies CASSLGPTNTEAFF.

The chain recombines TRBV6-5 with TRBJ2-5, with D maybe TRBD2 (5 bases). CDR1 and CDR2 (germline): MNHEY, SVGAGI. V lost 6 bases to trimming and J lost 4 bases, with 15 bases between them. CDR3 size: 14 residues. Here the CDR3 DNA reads TGTGCCAGCAGCCACGGAGGAATGGGAGAGACCCAGTACTTC. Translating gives CASSHGGMGETQYF.

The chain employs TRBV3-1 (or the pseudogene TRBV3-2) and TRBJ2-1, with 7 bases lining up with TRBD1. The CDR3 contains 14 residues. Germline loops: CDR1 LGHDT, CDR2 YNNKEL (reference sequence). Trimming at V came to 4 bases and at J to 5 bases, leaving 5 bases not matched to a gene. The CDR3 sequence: CASSLRGRNNEQFF. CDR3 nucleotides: TGTGCCAGCAGCCTTAGGGGGCGGAACAATGAGCAGTTCTTC.

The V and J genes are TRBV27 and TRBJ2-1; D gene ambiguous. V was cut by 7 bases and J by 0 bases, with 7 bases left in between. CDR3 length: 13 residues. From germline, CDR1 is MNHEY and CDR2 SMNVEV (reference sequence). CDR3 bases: TGTGCCAGCATGATGAGCTCCTACAATGAGCAGTTCTTC. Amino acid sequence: CASMMSSYNEQFF.

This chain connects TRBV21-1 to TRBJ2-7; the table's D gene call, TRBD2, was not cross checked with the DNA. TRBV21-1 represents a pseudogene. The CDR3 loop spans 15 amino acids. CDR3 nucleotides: TGTGCCAGCGGCCGAGCGGGAGGGAGCTCCTACGAGCAGTACTTC. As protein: CASGRAGGSSYEQYF.

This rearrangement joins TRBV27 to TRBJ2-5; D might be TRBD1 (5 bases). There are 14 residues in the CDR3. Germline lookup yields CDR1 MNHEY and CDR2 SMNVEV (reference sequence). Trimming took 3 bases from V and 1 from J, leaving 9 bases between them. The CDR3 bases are TGTGCCAGCAGTTTGAGACAGACCCAAGAGACCCAGTACTTC. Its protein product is CASSLRQTQETQYF.

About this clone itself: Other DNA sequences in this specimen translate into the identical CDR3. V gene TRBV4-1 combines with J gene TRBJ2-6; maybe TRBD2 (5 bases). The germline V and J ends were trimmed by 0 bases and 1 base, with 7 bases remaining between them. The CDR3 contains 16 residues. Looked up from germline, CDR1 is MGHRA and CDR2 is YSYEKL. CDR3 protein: CASSQESGSGANVLTF. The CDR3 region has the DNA TGCGCCAGCAGCCAAGAGTCGGGGTCTGGGGCCAACGTCCTGACTTTC.

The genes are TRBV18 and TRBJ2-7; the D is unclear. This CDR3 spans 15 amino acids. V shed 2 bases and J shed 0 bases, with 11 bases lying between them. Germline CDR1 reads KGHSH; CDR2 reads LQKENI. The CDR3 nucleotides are TGTGCCAGCTCACCAGAAACACAGCGCTCCTACGAGCAGTACTTC. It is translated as CASSPETQRSYEQYF.

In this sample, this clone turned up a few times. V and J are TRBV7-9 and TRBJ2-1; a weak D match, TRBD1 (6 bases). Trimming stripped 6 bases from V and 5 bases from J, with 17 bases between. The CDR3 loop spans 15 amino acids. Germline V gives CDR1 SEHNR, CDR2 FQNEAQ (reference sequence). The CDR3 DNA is TGTGCCAGCAGTTCAAACAGGGCATGGAACAATGAGCAGTTCTTC. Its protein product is CASSSNRAWNNEQFF.

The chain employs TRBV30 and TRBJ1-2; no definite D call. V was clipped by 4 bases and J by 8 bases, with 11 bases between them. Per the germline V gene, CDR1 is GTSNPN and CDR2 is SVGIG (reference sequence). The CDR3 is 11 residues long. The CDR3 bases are TGTGCCTGGACCTTCGGGAGCGGCTACACCTTC. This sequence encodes CAWTFGSGYTF.

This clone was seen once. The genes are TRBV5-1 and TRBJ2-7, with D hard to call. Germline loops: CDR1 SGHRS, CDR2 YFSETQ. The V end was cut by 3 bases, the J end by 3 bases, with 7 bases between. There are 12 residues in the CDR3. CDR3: CASSSDDYEQYF. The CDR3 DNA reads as TGCGCCAGCAGCTCGGACGACTACGAGCAGTACTTC.

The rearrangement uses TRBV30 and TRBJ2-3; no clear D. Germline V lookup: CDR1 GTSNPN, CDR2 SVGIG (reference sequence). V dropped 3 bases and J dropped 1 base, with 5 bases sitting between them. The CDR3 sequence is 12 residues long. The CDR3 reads CAWSRGTDTQYF. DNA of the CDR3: TGTGCCTGGAGCCGGGGCACAGATACGCAGTATTTT.

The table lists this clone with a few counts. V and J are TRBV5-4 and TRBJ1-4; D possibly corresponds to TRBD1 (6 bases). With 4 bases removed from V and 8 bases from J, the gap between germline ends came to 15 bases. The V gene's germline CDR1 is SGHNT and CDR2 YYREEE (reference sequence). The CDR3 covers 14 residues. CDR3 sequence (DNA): TGTGCCAGCAGCCCGGACAGCGTCAAGGAAAAACTGTTTTTT. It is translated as CASSPDSVKEKLFF.

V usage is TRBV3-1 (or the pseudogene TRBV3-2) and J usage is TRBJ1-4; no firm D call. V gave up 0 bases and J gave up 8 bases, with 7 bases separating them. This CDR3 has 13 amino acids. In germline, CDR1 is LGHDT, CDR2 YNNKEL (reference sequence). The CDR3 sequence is CASSQDVGEKLFF. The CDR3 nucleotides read TGTGCCAGCAGCCAAGATGTCGGGGAAAAACTGTTTTTT.

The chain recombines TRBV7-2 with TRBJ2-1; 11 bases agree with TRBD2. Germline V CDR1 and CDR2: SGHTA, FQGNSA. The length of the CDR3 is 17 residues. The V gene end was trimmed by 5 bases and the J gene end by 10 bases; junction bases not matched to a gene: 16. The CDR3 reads CASSLGLAVLDRGEQFF. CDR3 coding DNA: TGTGCCAGCAGCCTGGGACTAGCGGTTTTGGACCGGGGCGAGCAGTTCTTC.

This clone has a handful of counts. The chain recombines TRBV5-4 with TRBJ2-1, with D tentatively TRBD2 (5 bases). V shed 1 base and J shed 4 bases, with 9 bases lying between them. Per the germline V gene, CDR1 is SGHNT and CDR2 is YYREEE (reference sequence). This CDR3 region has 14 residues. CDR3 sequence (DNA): TGTGCCAGCAGCTTGAGCGGATCATACAATGAGCAGTTCTTC. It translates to CASSLSGSYNEQFF.